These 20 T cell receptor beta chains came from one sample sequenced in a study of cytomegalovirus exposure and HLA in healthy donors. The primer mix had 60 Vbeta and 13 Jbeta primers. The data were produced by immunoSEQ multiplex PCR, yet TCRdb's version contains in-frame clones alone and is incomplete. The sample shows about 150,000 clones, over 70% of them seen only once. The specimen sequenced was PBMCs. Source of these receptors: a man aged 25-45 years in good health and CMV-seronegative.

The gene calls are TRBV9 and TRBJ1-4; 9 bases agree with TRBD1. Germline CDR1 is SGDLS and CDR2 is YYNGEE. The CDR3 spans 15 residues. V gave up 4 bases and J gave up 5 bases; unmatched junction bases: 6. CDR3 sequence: CASSIQTGGNEKLFF. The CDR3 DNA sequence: TGTGCCAGCAGCATCCAGACAGGGGGGAATGAAAAACTGTTTTTT.

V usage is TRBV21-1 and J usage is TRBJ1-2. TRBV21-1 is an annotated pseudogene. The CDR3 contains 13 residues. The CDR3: CASSIREDYGYTF. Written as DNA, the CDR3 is TGTGCCAGCAGCATTAGGGAGGACTATGGCTACACCTTC.

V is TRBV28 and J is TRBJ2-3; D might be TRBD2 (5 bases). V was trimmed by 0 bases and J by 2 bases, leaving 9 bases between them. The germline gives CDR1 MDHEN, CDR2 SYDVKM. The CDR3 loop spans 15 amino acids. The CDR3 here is CASSLWGADTDTQYF. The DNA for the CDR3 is TGTGCCAGCAGTTTATGGGGAGCGGACACAGATACGCAGTATTTT.

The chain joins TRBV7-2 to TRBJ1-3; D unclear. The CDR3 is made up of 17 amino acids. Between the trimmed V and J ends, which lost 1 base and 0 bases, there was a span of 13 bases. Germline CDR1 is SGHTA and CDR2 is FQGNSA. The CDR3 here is CASSLVGGILSGNTIYF. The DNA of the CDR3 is TGTGCCAGCAGCTTAGTTGGCGGCATACTCTCTGGAAACACCATATATTTT. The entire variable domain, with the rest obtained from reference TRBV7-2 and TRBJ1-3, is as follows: GAGVSQSPSNKVTEKGKDVELRCDPISGHTALYWYRQSLGQGLEFLIYFQGNSAPDKSGLPSDRFSAERTGGSVSTLTIQRTQQEDSAVYLCASSLVGGILSGNTIYFGEGSWLTVV.

The CDR3 nucleotides are TGCGCCAGCACCAACAGGGGCGGACGCGAGCAGTACTTC. Translating gives CASTNRGGREQYF. V is TRBV10-2 and J is TRBJ2-7, with 7 bases lining up with TRBD1. The CDR3 is made up of 13 amino acids. The V and J ends lost 7 bases and 6 bases, in that order; junction bases with no gene match: 9. The germline gives CDR1 WSHSY, CDR2 SAAADI.

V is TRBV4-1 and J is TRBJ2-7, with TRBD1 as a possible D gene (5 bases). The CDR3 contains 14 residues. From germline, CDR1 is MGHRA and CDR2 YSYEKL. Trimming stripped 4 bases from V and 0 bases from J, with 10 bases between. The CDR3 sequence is CASSRDSNSYEQYF. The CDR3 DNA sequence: TGCGCCAGCAGCCGCGACAGCAACTCCTACGAGCAGTACTTC.

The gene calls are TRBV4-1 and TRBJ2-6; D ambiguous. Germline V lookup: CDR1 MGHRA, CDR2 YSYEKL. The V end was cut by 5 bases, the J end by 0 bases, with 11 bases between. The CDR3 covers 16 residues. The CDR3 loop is CASSYPGYSGANVLTF. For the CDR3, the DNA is TGCGCCAGCAGCTATCCAGGTTACTCTGGGGCCAACGTCCTGACTTTC.

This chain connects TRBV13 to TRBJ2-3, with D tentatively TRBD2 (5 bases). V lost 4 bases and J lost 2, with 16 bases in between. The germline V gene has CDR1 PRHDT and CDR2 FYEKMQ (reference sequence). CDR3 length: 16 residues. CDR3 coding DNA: TGTGCCAGCAGCTACCTTAGGGAGCGGTACACAGATACGCAGTATTTT. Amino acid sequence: CASSYLRERYTDTQYF. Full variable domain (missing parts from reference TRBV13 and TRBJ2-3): AAGVIQSPRHLIKEKRETATLKCYPIPRHDTVYWYQQGPGQDPQFLISFYEKMQSDKGSIPDRFSAQQFSDYHSELNMSSLELGDSALYFCASSYLRERYTDTQYFGPGTRLTVL.

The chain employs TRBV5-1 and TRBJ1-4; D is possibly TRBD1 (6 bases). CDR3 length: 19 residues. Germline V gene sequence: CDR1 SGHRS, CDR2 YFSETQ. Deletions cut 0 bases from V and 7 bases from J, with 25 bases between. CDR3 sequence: CASSLDWQAQGRGSEKLFF. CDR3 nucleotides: TGCGCCAGCAGCTTGGATTGGCAGGCCCAGGGCAGGGGAAGTGAAAAACTGTTTTTT.

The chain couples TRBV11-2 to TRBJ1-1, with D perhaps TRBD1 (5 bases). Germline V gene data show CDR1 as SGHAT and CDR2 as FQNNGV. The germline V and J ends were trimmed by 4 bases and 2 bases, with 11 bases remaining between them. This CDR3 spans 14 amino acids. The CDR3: CASSSGQANTEAFF. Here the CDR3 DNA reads TGTGCCAGCAGCTCCGGACAAGCAAACACTGAAGCTTTCTTT.

The DNA of the CDR3 is TGTGCCAGCAGCTTGGCGGGTACCTATGGCTACACCTTC. Translating gives CASSLAGTYGYTF. The chain employs TRBV5-8 and TRBJ1-2; D remains ambiguous. Trimming left V 0 bases short and J 4 bases short, with 7 bases between. The germline CDR1 and CDR2 sequences are SGHTS and YDEGEE. The CDR3 loop spans 13 amino acids.

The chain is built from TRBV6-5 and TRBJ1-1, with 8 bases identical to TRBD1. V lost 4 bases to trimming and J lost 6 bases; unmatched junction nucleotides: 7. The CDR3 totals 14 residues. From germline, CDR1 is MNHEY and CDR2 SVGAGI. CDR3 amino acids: CASSSVSGGPEAFF. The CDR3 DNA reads TGTGCCAGCAGTTCTGTGTCAGGGGGCCCTGAAGCTTTCTTT.

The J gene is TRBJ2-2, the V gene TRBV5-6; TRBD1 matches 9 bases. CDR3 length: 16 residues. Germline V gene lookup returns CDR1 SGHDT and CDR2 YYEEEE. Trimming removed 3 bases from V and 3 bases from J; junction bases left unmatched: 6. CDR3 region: CASSYSRDRDTGELFF. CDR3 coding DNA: TGTGCCAGCAGCTATTCCCGGGACAGGGACACCGGGGAGCTGTTTTTT.

Here the CDR3 DNA reads TGTGCCAGCAGCTTAGAGCGGGGAAACACCATATATTTT. This translates into CASSLERGNTIYF. The chain uses TRBV11-2 and TRBJ1-3; D not certain. The germline V gene encodes CDR1 SGHAT and CDR2 FQNNGV. This CDR3 comprises 13 residues. Trimming took 0 bases from V and 4 from J, leaving 4 bases between them.

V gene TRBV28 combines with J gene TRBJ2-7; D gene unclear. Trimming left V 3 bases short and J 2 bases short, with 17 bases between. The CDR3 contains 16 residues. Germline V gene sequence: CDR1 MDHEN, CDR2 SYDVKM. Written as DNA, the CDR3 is TGTGCCAGCAGTTTCTTCCCCGCCGAGGTTCCCTACGAGCAGTACTTC. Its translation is CASSFFPAEVPYEQYF.

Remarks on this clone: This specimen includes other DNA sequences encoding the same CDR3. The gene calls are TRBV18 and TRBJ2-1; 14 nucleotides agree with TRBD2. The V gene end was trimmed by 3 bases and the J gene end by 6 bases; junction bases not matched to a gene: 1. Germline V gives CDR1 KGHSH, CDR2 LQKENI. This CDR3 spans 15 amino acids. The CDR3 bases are TGTGCCAGCTCACCGACTAGCGGGGGGGCCAATGAGCAGTTCTTC. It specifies CASSPTSGGANEQFF.

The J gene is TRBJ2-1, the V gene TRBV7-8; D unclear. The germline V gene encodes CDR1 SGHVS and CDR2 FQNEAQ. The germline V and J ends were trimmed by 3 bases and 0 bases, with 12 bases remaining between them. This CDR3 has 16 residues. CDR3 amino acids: CASSFPAAGSYNEQFF. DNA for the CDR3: TGTGCCAGCAGCTTCCCCGCTGCCGGCTCCTACAATGAGCAGTTCTTC.

The CDR3 loop is CASSPRVGSGNTIYF. CDR3 DNA: TGTGCCAGCAGCCCCCGAGTGGGGAGCGGAAACACCATATATTTT. This chain uses TRBV7-8 with TRBJ1-3; D is undetermined. Germline V gives CDR1 SGHVS, CDR2 FQNEAQ. Trimming took off 5 bases at V and 4 bases at J, with 15 bases between the two ends. This CDR3 contains 15 residues.

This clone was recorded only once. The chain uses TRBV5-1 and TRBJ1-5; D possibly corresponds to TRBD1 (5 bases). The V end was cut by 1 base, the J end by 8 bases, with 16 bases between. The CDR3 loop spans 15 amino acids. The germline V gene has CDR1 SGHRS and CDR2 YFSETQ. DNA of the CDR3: TGCGCCAGCAGCTTGTCTGGGGCCACGGGGGAGCCCCAGCATTTT. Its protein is CASSLSGATGEPQHF.

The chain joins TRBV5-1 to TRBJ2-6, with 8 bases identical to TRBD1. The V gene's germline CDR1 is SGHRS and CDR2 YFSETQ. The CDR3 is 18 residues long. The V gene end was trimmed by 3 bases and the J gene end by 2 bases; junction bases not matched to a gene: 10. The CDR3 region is CASSSQPQGAPGANVLTF. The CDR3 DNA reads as TGCGCCAGCAGCTCACAACCCCAGGGGGCGCCTGGGGCCAACGTCCTGACTTTC.